Reported below is one TCR beta chain. Its target is not known. The CDR3 is 14 residues long. V lost 7 bases and J lost 8, with 17 bases in between. The germline V gene has CDR1 LNHDA and CDR2 SQIVND (reference sequence). With 60 Vbeta and 13 Jbeta primers, the PCR was carried out. TCRdb's copy holds only in-frame clones and misses some; the assay was immunoSEQ multiplex PCR. Of 220,000 or so clones listed, around 73% are singletons. This specimen belongs to a study of cytomegalovirus exposure and HLA in healthy donors. Study-wide points: A previous analysis found most TCR beta V segments productive roughly 87% or roughly 30% of the time.

V usage is TRBV19 and J usage is TRBJ1-4; D unclear. Sequenced material: PBMCs. The TCR comes from a male donor in good health and CMV-seronegative. CDR3 residues: CASKATPGSEKLFF. The DNA of the CDR3 is TGTGCCAGTAAGGCCACACCTGGGAGCGAAAAACTGTTTTTT.